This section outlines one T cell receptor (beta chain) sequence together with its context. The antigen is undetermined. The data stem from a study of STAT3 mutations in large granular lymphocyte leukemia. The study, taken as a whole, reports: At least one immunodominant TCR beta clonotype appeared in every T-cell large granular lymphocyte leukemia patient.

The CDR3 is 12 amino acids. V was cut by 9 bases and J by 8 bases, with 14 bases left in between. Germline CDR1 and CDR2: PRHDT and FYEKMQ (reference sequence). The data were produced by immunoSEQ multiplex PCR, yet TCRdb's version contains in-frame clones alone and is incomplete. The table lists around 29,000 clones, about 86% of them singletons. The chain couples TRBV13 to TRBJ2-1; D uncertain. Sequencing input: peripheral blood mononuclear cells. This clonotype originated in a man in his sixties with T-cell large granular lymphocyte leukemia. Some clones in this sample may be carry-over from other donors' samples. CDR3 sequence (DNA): TGTGCCAGTTCTAATCGCCGCGATGAGCAGTTCTTC. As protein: CASSNRRDEQFF. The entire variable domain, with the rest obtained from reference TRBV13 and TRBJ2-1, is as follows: AAGVIQSPRHLIKEKRETATLKCYPIPRHDTVYWYQQGPGQDPQFLISFYEKMQSDKGSIPDRFSAQQFSDYHSELNMSSLELGDSALYFCASSNRRDEQFFGPGTRLTVL.